Listed below are T cell receptor beta chains from one sample, sequenced in a study of control samples from healthy donors and cancer patients. The method was immunoSEQ multiplex PCR; TCRdb's version includes in-frame clones alone and lacks a portion of them. The sample carries tens of thousands of clones, 85% to 90% recorded once. Sequencing was carried out using PBMCs. The receptors originated from a middle-aged woman with lung cancer. Each CDR3 is given with its conserved first and last residue. The order of the fields is D gene, clone size, V gene, J gene, CDR3 DNA, CDR3 protein. The D gene is left open where the match is weak. Where a row states a size, it is once, few, many or the class of an expanded clone; other rows omit it.

d_call: -; clone_size: -; v_call: TRBV6-5; j_call: TRBJ1-1; cdr3_nt: TGTGCCAGCAGTTACTCGGCAGACACTGAAGCTTTCTTT; cdr3_aa: CASSYSADTEAFF
d_call: -; clone_size: -; v_call: TRBV19; j_call: TRBJ1-2; cdr3_nt: TGTGCCACCCGACAGGACGGACCCTATGGCTACACCTTC; cdr3_aa: CATRQDGPYGYTF
d_call: -; clone_size: -; v_call: TRBV9; j_call: TRBJ2-5; cdr3_nt: TGTGCCAGCAGCGTAGGACAGGCCTCACGGGAGACCCAGTACTTC; cdr3_aa: CASSVGQASRETQYF
d_call: TRBD2; clone_size: -; v_call: TRBV10-3; j_call: TRBJ2-1; cdr3_nt: TGTGCCATCAGTGACCCGGGGACTAGCGGGGGCTCATACAATGAGCAGTTCTTC; cdr3_aa: CAISDPGTSGGSYNEQFF
d_call: -; clone_size: once; v_call: TRBV7-9; j_call: TRBJ1-5; cdr3_nt: TGTGCCAGCAGCCTTCACGGAGACCAGCCCCAGCATTTT; cdr3_aa: CASSLHGDQPQHF
d_call: TRBD1; clone_size: -; v_call: TRBV19; j_call: TRBJ2-7; cdr3_nt: TGTGCCAGTAGTGTTGCCGGGACAGGGAGGTACGAGCAGTACTTC; cdr3_aa: CASSVAGTGRYEQYF
d_call: -; clone_size: -; v_call: TRBV2; j_call: TRBJ1-6; cdr3_nt: TGTGCCAGCAGTGAATGGTCGAGCTCCTATAATTCACCCCTCCACTTT; cdr3_aa: CASSEWSSSYNSPLHF
d_call: -; clone_size: -; v_call: TRBV3-1/TRBV3-2; j_call: TRBJ2-7; cdr3_nt: TGTGCCAGCAGCCAAGATCCGGAGGGACCCTACGAGCAGTACTTC; cdr3_aa: CASSQDPEGPYEQYF
d_call: -; clone_size: once; v_call: TRBV12-3/TRBV12-4; j_call: TRBJ1-2; cdr3_nt: TGTGCCAGCAGTTTCAATTTGGGTGGCTACACCTTC; cdr3_aa: CASSFNLGGYTF
d_call: -; clone_size: few; v_call: TRBV18; j_call: TRBJ2-7; cdr3_nt: TGTGCCAGCTCACCACCGGGTTTCTCCTACGAGCAGTACTTC; cdr3_aa: CASSPPGFSYEQYF
d_call: -; clone_size: -; v_call: TRBV5-1; j_call: TRBJ2-7; cdr3_nt: TGCGCCAGCAGCTTAGCGGCCTCCTTTAACGAGCAGTACTTC; cdr3_aa: CASSLAASFNEQYF
d_call: -; clone_size: once; v_call: TRBV5-6; j_call: TRBJ1-1; cdr3_nt: TGTGCCAGCAGCTTGGTGGGAGACATGAACACTGAAGCTTTCTTT; cdr3_aa: CASSLVGDMNTEAFF
d_call: -; clone_size: -; v_call: TRBV3-1/TRBV3-2; j_call: TRBJ1-1; cdr3_nt: TGTGCCAGCAAACCAGGGATAAACACTGAAGCTTTCTTT; cdr3_aa: CASKPGINTEAFF
d_call: -; clone_size: -; v_call: TRBV6-5; j_call: TRBJ1-1; cdr3_nt: TGTGCCAGCAGGTTGACACTGAACACTGAAGCTTTCTTT; cdr3_aa: CASRLTLNTEAFF
d_call: -; clone_size: -; v_call: TRBV7-9; j_call: TRBJ2-1; cdr3_nt: TGTGCCAGCAGCTTAGAGGACGCAGCGCTTGAGCAGTTCTTC; cdr3_aa: CASSLEDAALEQFF
d_call: TRBD2; clone_size: -; v_call: TRBV4-2; j_call: TRBJ2-3; cdr3_nt: TGTGCCAGCAGCCAAGATCTAACCCGGGGGGGCGATGATACGCAGTATTTT; cdr3_aa: CASSQDLTRGGDDTQYF
d_call: -; clone_size: -; v_call: TRBV5-5; j_call: TRBJ1-3; cdr3_nt: TGTGCCAGCAGCTTGGCAGTATTAACTGGAAACACCATATATTTT; cdr3_aa: CASSLAVLTGNTIYF
d_call: TRBD1; clone_size: -; v_call: TRBV7-7; j_call: TRBJ2-5; cdr3_nt: TGTGCCAGCAGCTCCGACAGGGTCGCACAGACCCAGTACTTC; cdr3_aa: CASSSDRVAQTQYF
d_call: TRBD1; clone_size: -; v_call: TRBV24-1; j_call: TRBJ2-3; cdr3_nt: TGTGCCACCAGCCTCGGGACAGAAATTAGCACAGATACGCAGTATTTT; cdr3_aa: CATSLGTEISTDTQYF
d_call: -; clone_size: -; v_call: TRBV3-1/TRBV3-2; j_call: TRBJ1-1; cdr3_nt: TGTGCCAGCAGCGACCGCCCGAGGGACACTGAAGCTTTCTTT; cdr3_aa: CASSDRPRDTEAFF
d_call: -; clone_size: -; v_call: TRBV6-6; j_call: TRBJ1-6; cdr3_nt: TGTGCCAGCAGTTATGGTGAGAATTCACCCCTCCACTTT; cdr3_aa: CASSYGENSPLHF
d_call: TRBD1; clone_size: -; v_call: TRBV19; j_call: TRBJ1-1; cdr3_nt: TGTGCCAGTAGTCCAGACAGGGGGCACACTGAAGCTTTCTTT; cdr3_aa: CASSPDRGHTEAFF
d_call: -; clone_size: -; v_call: TRBV10-3; j_call: TRBJ2-4; cdr3_nt: TGTGCCATCAGTGAGAATGGGGAGCTTCCCCAAAGGTACTTC; cdr3_aa: CAISENGELPQRYF
d_call: -; clone_size: -; v_call: TRBV28; j_call: TRBJ1-5; cdr3_nt: TGTGCCAGCAGTTTATTCTCTTTGCAGCCCCAGCATTTT; cdr3_aa: CASSLFSLQPQHF
d_call: -; clone_size: once; v_call: TRBV1; j_call: TRBJ2-7; cdr3_nt: TGCACCAGCAGCCGACCGGGACTAGCGGGGTGCCACGAGCAGTACTTC; cdr3_aa: CTSSRPGLAGCHEQYF
d_call: -; clone_size: -; v_call: TRBV3-1/TRBV3-2; j_call: TRBJ2-7; cdr3_nt: TGTGCCAGCAGCCAAGACTGGGATCGCGAGCAGTACTTC; cdr3_aa: CASSQDWDREQYF
d_call: -; clone_size: -; v_call: TRBV6-5; j_call: TRBJ1-1; cdr3_nt: TGTGCCAGCGGGGCGGTGAACACTGAAGCTTTCTTT; cdr3_aa: CASGAVNTEAFF
d_call: TRBD2; clone_size: -; v_call: TRBV3-1/TRBV3-2; j_call: TRBJ2-7; cdr3_nt: TGTGCCAGCAGCCTTGGACTAGCGGGCATCTCCTACGAGCAGTACTTC; cdr3_aa: CASSLGLAGISYEQYF
d_call: TRBD1; clone_size: -; v_call: TRBV15; j_call: TRBJ1-1; cdr3_nt: TGTGCCACCAGCACCAGGGACAGGGGATGGAACACTGAAGCTTTCTTT; cdr3_aa: CATSTRDRGWNTEAFF
d_call: TRBD1; clone_size: once; v_call: TRBV7-2; j_call: TRBJ1-2; cdr3_nt: TGTGCCAGCAGCCCGCAGGACAGGTCCTATGGCTACACCTTC; cdr3_aa: CASSPQDRSYGYTF
d_call: -; clone_size: -; v_call: TRBV3-1/TRBV3-2; j_call: TRBJ1-6; cdr3_nt: TGTGCCAGCAGCCATAGGGGGGCCTATAATTCACCCCTCCACTTT; cdr3_aa: CASSHRGAYNSPLHF
d_call: -; clone_size: -; v_call: TRBV9; j_call: TRBJ2-6; cdr3_nt: TGTGCCAGCACGACCGGAAGCTCTGGGGCCAACGTCCTGACTTTC; cdr3_aa: CASTTGSSGANVLTF
d_call: -; clone_size: -; v_call: TRBV3-1/TRBV3-2; j_call: TRBJ1-6; cdr3_nt: TGTGCCAGCAGCCAGGGACAAGAACAACCCCTCCACTTT; cdr3_aa: CASSQGQEQPLHF
d_call: TRBD1; clone_size: -; v_call: TRBV5-1; j_call: TRBJ1-1; cdr3_nt: TGCGCCAGCAGAAAGTTAACAGGGGAAAACACTGAAGCTTTCTTT; cdr3_aa: CASRKLTGENTEAFF
d_call: -; clone_size: -; v_call: TRBV6-6; j_call: TRBJ2-7; cdr3_nt: TGTGCCAGCAGTTACCTCGCATCACGGGACGAGCAGTACTTC; cdr3_aa: CASSYLASRDEQYF
d_call: -; clone_size: -; v_call: TRBV9; j_call: TRBJ1-2; cdr3_nt: TGTGCCAGCAGCGTAGAAACAGGCTATGGCTACACCTTC; cdr3_aa: CASSVETGYGYTF
d_call: -; clone_size: -; v_call: TRBV18; j_call: TRBJ2-2; cdr3_nt: TGTGCCAGCTCCCCGAGGGGGGACAACACCGGGGAGCTGTTTTTT; cdr3_aa: CASSPRGDNTGELFF
d_call: TRBD2; clone_size: -; v_call: TRBV7-2; j_call: TRBJ2-3; cdr3_nt: TGTGCCAGCAGCTCAAGACTAGCGGGGTCCACAGATACGCAGTATTTT; cdr3_aa: CASSSRLAGSTDTQYF
d_call: -; clone_size: -; v_call: TRBV10-3; j_call: TRBJ2-5; cdr3_nt: TGTGCCATCAGTGGAGTTAGCGATCAAGAGACCCAGTACTTC; cdr3_aa: CAISGVSDQETQYF
d_call: -; clone_size: few; v_call: TRBV6-2/TRBV6-3; j_call: TRBJ2-6; cdr3_nt: TGTGCCAGCAGTTACAGCTCTGGGGCCAACGTCCTGACTTTC; cdr3_aa: CASSYSSGANVLTF
d_call: -; clone_size: -; v_call: TRBV5-1; j_call: TRBJ1-2; cdr3_nt: TGCGCCAGCAGCTTGGCTCTCGGCAGTAACTATGGCTACACCTTC; cdr3_aa: CASSLALGSNYGYTF
d_call: -; clone_size: -; v_call: TRBV9; j_call: TRBJ2-7; cdr3_nt: TGTGCCAGCAGCGTAGGGGGGGCTGTGGACGAGCAGTACTTC; cdr3_aa: CASSVGGAVDEQYF
d_call: -; clone_size: -; v_call: TRBV5-1; j_call: TRBJ1-5; cdr3_nt: TGCGCCAGCAGCTTGGACGGAAACAATCAGCCCCAGCATTTT; cdr3_aa: CASSLDGNNQPQHF
d_call: TRBD2; clone_size: -; v_call: TRBV7-2; j_call: TRBJ2-7; cdr3_nt: TGTGCCAGCAGCTTAGGGGTAGCGGGGGGGTCCTCCTACGAGCAGTACTTC; cdr3_aa: CASSLGVAGGSSYEQYF
d_call: -; clone_size: few; v_call: TRBV4-3; j_call: TRBJ2-7; cdr3_nt: TGCGCCAGCAGCCAAGGCATGGAGAGCGACGAGCAGTACTTC; cdr3_aa: CASSQGMESDEQYF
d_call: -; clone_size: -; v_call: TRBV28; j_call: TRBJ1-2; cdr3_nt: TGTGCCAGCAATTCGGGACTTGAAGGCGGCTACACCTTC; cdr3_aa: CASNSGLEGGYTF
d_call: -; clone_size: -; v_call: TRBV28; j_call: TRBJ2-6; cdr3_nt: TGTGCCAGCAGTTTGGTTGTTGACTCTGGGGCCAACGTCCTGACTTTC; cdr3_aa: CASSLVVDSGANVLTF
d_call: -; clone_size: -; v_call: TRBV28; j_call: TRBJ1-5; cdr3_nt: TGTGCCAGCAGTTTCGCCAAGGCATATCAGCCCCAGCATTTT; cdr3_aa: CASSFAKAYQPQHF
d_call: -; clone_size: -; v_call: TRBV29-1; j_call: TRBJ1-2; cdr3_nt: TGCAGCGCCAAAATTGGGACTGGACCTTGGGGCTACACCTTC; cdr3_aa: CSAKIGTGPWGYTF
d_call: -; clone_size: -; v_call: TRBV6-2/TRBV6-3; j_call: TRBJ2-4; cdr3_nt: TGTGCCAGCAGTTACTCGAGGGCCCCAGGGATTCAGTACTTC; cdr3_aa: CASSYSRAPGIQYF
d_call: -; clone_size: -; v_call: TRBV12-5; j_call: TRBJ2-5; cdr3_nt: TGTGCTAGTGGTTTCGCCACCGGGACGGTCCAAGAGACCCAGTACTTC; cdr3_aa: CASGFATGTVQETQYF
d_call: -; clone_size: -; v_call: TRBV3-1/TRBV3-2; j_call: TRBJ2-7; cdr3_nt: TGTGCCAGCAGCCAAGTTTTCGGCAGGGCCTCCTACGAGCAGTACTTC; cdr3_aa: CASSQVFGRASYEQYF
d_call: -; clone_size: -; v_call: TRBV7-2; j_call: TRBJ2-7; cdr3_nt: TGTGCCAGCAGCTCGAGGGCCGGAGGCATCGGCGAGCAGTACTTC; cdr3_aa: CASSSRAGGIGEQYF
d_call: TRBD2; clone_size: -; v_call: TRBV19; j_call: TRBJ2-1; cdr3_nt: TGTGCCAGTAGTATTGACGGGGGGGCCTCTTATGAGCAGTTCTTC; cdr3_aa: CASSIDGGASYEQFF